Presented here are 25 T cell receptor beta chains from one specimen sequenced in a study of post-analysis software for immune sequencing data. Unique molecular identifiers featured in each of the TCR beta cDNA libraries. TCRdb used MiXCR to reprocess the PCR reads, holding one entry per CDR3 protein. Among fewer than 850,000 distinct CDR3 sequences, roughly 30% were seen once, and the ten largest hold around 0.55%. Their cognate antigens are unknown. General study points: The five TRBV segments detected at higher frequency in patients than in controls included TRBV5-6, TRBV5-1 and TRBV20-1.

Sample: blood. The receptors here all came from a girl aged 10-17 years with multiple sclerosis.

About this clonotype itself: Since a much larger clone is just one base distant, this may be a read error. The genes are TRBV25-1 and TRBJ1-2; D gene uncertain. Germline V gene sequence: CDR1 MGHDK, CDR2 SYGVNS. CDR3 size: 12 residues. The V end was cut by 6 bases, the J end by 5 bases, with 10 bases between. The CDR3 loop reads CASSWMGYGYTF. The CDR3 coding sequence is TGTGCCAGCAGCTGGATGGGGTATGGCTACACCTTC.

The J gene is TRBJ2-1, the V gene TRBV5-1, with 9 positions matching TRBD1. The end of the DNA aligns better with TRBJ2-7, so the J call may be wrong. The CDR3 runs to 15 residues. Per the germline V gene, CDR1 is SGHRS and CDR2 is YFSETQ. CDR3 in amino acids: CASSHAGTGLYEQYF. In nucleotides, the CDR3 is TGCGCCAGCTCCCACGCCGGGACAGGGCTGTACGAGCAGTACTTC.

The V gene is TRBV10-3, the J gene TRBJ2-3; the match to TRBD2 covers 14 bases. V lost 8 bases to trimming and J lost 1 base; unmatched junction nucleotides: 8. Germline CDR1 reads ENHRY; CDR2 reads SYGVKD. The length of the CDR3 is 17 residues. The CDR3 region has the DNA TGTGCCATCGGGGGGACTAGCGGGAGAAGGGGCACAGATACGCAGTATTTT. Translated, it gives CAIGGTSGRRGTDTQYF.

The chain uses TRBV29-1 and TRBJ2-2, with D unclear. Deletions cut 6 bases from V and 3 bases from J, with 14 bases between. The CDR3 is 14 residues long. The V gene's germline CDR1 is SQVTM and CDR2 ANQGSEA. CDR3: CSVPGGWDTGELFF. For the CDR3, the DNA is TGCAGCGTCCCCGGTGGGTGGGACACCGGGGAGCTGTTTTTT.

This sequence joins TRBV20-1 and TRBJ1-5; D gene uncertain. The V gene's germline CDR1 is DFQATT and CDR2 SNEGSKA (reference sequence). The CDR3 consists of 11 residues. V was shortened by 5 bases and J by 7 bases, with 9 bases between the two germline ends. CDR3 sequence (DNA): TGCAGTGCTGCTGAGGGCCAGCCCCAGCATTTT. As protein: CSAAEGQPQHF.

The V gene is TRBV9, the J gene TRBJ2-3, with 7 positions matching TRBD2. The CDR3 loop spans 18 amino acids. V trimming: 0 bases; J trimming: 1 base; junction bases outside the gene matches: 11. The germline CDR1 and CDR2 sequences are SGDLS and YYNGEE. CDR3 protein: CASSVVAASGTRTDTQYF. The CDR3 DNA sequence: TGTGCCAGCAGCGTAGTAGCGGCTAGCGGAACCCGCACAGATACGCAGTATTTT.

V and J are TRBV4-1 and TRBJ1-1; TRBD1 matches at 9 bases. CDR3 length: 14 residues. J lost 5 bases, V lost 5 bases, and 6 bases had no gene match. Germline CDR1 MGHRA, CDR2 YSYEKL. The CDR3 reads CASSLTGGETEAFF. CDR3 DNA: TGCGCCAGCAGCTTGACAGGGGGAGAGACTGAAGCTTTCTTT.

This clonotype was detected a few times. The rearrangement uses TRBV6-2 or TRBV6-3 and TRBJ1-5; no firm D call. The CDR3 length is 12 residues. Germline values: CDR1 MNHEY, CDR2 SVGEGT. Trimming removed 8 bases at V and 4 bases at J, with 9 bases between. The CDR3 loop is CASHPPNQPQHF. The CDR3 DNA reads TGTGCCAGCCATCCCCCGAATCAGCCCCAGCATTTT.

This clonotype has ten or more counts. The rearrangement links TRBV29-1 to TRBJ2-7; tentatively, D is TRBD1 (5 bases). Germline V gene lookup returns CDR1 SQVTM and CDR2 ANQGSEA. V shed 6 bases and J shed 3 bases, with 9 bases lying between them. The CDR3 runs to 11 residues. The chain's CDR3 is CSVADSYEQYF. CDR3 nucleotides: TGCAGCGTCGCCGACAGCTACGAGCAGTACTTC.

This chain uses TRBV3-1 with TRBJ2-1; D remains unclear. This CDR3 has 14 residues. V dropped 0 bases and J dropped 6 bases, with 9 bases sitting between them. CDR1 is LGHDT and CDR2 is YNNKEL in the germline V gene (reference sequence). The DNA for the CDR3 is TGTGCCAGCAGCCAAGATGGCCGGATCAATGAGCAGTTCTTC. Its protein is CASSQDGRINEQFF.

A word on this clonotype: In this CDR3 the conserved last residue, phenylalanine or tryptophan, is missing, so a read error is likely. CDR3 nucleotides: TGCAGCGTTGAAAGGGGGACTAGCGGAGTCTACAATGAGCAGTTCGTC. Residues: CSVERGTSGVYNEQFV. V gene TRBV29-1 combines with J gene TRBJ2-1; TRBD2 matches 11 bases. Germline V CDR1 and CDR2: SQVTM, ANQGSEA. The J segment lost 3 bases and the V segment lost 2 bases, leaving 6 bases of the junction unmatched. CDR3 length equals 16 residues.

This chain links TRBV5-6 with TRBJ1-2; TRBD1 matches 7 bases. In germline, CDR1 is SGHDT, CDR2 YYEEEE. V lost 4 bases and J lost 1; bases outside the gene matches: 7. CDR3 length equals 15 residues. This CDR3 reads CASSEGQAVNYGYTF. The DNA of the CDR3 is TGTGCCAGCAGCGAAGGACAGGCCGTTAACTATGGCTACACCTTC.

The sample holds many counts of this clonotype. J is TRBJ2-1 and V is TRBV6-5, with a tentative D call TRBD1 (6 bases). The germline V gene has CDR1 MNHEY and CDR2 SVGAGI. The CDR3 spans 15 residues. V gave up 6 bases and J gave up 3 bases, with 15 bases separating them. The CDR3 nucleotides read TGTGCCAGCAGACTAGAGACAGGTAACTACAATGAGCAGTTCTTC. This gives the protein CASRLETGNYNEQFF.

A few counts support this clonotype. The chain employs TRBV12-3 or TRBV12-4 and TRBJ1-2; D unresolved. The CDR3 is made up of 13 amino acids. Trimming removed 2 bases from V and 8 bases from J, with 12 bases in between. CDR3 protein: CASSLSRPGGYTF. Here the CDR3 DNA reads TGTGCCAGCAGTTTATCTCGCCCCGGGGGCTACACCTTC.

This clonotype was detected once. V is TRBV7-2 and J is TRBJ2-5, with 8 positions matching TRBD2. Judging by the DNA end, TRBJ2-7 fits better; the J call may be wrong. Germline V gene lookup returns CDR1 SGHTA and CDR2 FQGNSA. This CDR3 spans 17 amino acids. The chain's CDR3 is CASSLGPRSGSMYEQYF. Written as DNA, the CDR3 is TGTGCCAGCAGCTTAGGCCCAAGGAGCGGGAGTATGTACGAGCAGTACTTC.

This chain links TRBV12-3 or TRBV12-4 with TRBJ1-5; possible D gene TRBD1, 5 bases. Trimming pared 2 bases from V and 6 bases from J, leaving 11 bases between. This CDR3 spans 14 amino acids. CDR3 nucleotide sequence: TGTGCCAGCAGTTTAACGGGGCGCGGTCAGCCCCAGCATTTT. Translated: CASSLTGRGQPQHF.

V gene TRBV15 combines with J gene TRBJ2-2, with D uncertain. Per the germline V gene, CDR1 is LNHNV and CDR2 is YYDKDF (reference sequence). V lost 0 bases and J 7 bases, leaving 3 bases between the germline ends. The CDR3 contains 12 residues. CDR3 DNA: TGTGCCACCAGCAGAGATTTCGGGGAGCTGTTTTTT. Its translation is CATSRDFGELFF. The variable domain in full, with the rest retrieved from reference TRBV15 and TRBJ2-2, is DAMVIQNPRYQVTQFGKPVTLSCSQTLNHNVMYWYQQKSSQAPKLLFHYYDKDFNNEADTPDNFQSRRPNTSFCFLDIRSPGLGDTAMYLCATSRDFGELFFGEGSRLTVL.

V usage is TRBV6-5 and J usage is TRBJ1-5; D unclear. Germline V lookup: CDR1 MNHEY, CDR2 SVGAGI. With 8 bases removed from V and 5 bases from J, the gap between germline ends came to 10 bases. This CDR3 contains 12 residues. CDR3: CASGLKYQPQHF. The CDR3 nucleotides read TGTGCCAGCGGACTGAAGTATCAGCCCCAGCATTTT.

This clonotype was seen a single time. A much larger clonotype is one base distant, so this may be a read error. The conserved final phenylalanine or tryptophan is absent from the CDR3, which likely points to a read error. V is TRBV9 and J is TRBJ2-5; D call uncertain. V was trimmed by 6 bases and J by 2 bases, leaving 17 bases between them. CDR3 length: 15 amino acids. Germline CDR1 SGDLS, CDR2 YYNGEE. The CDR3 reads CASTPWGGEQETQYL. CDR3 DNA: TGTGCCAGCACCCCATGGGGTGGGGAACAAGAGACCCAGTACTTA.

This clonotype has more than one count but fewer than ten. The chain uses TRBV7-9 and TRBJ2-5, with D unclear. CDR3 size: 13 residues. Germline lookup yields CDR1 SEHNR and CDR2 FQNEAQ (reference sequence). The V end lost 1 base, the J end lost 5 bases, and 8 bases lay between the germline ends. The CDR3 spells CASSLGEWETQYF. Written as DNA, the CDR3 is TGTGCCAGCAGCTTAGGTGAATGGGAGACCCAGTACTTC.

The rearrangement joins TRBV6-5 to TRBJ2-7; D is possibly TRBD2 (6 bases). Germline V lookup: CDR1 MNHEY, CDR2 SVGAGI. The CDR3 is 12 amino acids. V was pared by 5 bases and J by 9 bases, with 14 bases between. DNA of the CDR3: TGTGCCAGCAGTCCGGACGGGGGTCGGCAGTACTTC. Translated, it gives CASSPDGGRQYF.

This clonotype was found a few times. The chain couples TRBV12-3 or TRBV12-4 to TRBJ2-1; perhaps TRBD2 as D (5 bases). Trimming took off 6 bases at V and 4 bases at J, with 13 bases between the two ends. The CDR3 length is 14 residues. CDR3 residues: CASSSFEGYNEQFF. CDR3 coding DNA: TGTGCCAGCAGCTCGTTTGAGGGATACAATGAGCAGTTCTTC.

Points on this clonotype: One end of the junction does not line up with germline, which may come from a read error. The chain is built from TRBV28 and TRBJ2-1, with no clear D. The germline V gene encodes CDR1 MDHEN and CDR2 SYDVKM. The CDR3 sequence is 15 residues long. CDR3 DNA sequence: TGTGCCGGCAGTCCGGACCGAGCCCTTTACAATGAGCAGTTCTTC. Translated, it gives CAGSPDRALYNEQFF.

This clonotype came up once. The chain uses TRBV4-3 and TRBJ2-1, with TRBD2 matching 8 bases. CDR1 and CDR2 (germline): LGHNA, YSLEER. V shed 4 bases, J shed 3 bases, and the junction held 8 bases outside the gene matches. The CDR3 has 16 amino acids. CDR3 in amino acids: CASSRDPGGIYNEQFF. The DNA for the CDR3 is TGCGCCAGCAGCCGAGATCCGGGAGGGATCTACAATGAGCAGTTCTTC.

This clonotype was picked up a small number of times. The CDR3 loop is CSVRDRGSQETQYF. The DNA of the CDR3 is TGCAGCGTCCGGGACAGGGGAAGTCAAGAGACCCAGTACTTC. The V gene is TRBV29-1, the J gene TRBJ2-5, with 10 bases fitting TRBD1. Germline trimming cut 6 bases from V and 2 bases from J; bases unmatched to any gene: 6. This CDR3 has 14 residues. CDR1 SQVTM and CDR2 ANQGSEA come from the germline V gene.